The 8 T cell receptor beta chains in this list originate from one sample, sequenced in a study of cytomegalovirus exposure and HLA in healthy donors. The PCR contained 60 Vbeta and 13 Jbeta primers. Measured with immunoSEQ multiplex PCR; TCRdb has only the in-frame clones, and not every one. This sample has under 200,000 clones, with 84% found just once. The specimen sequenced was PBMCs. These receptor sequences come from a man aged 25-40 years in good health and CMV-seronegative.

The chain combines TRBV11-2 with TRBJ2-7; tentative D call: TRBD1 (6 bases). CDR1 and CDR2 from the germline V gene are SGHAT and FQNNGV. V lost 2 bases and J lost 6, with 14 bases in between. The CDR3 sequence is 14 residues long. The CDR3 protein is CASSLSGHLAEQYF. CDR3 DNA: TGTGCCAGCAGCTTATCGGGACACCTCGCCGAGCAGTACTTC.

The chain is built from TRBV11-3 and TRBJ2-4; D is perhaps TRBD1 (6 bases). V was shortened by 4 bases and J by 8 bases, with 18 bases between the two germline ends. Germline CDR1 is SGHNT and CDR2 is YENEEA. The CDR3 length is 15 residues. The CDR3 region is CASSSETGNVYIQYF. The DNA of the CDR3 is TGTGCCAGCAGCTCAGAAACAGGGAATGTCTACATTCAGTACTTC.

This chain links TRBV6-5 with TRBJ1-1, with 7 bases fitting TRBD1. The V and J ends lost 6 bases and 0 bases, in that order; junction bases with no gene match: 4. The CDR3 loop spans 14 amino acids. Germline V gene sequence: CDR1 MNHEY, CDR2 SVGAGI. Here the CDR3 DNA reads TGTGCCAGCAGAAGGGACAGCCTGAACACTGAAGCTTTCTTT. It encodes CASRRDSLNTEAFF.

This sequence joins TRBV7-2 and TRBJ1-2; weak D call: TRBD1 (5 bases). CDR1 and CDR2 from the germline V gene are SGHTA and FQGNSA. Trimming cost V 4 bases and J 4 bases, with 13 bases left between them. CDR3 length: 14 amino acids. Here the CDR3 DNA reads TGTGCCAGCAGCTCCGCAGGGAAACTCTATGGCTACACCTTC. This encodes CASSSAGKLYGYTF.

The V call is TRBV19, the J call TRBJ2-3; 7 bases are shared with TRBD2. This CDR3 region has 16 residues. Germline V gene sequence: CDR1 LNHDA, CDR2 SQIVND (reference sequence). Trimming at V came to 4 bases and at J to 1 base, leaving 8 bases not matched to a gene. CDR3 region: CASSKTATSGTDTQYF. DNA for the CDR3: TGTGCCAGTAGTAAGACAGCCACTAGCGGCACAGATACGCAGTATTTT.

The rearrangement links TRBV28 to TRBJ2-7; possible D gene TRBD1, 5 bases. Germline CDR1 and CDR2: MDHEN and SYDVKM. V was pared by 6 bases and J by 6 bases, with 15 bases between. The CDR3 length is 13 residues. CDR3: CASSQGRSGEQYF. CDR3 coding DNA: TGTGCCAGCAGCCAGGGTCGTTCGGGCGAGCAGTACTTC.

V is TRBV6-4 and J is TRBJ2-3; TRBD2 aligns across 13 bases. CDR1 and CDR2 (germline): MRHNA, SNTAGT. The V and J ends lost 6 bases and 4 bases, in that order; junction bases with no gene match: 7. The length of the CDR3 is 16 residues. CDR3 in amino acids: CASSTGTSGGADTQYF. The DNA for the CDR3 is TGTGCCAGCAGCACCGGTACTAGCGGGGGGGCAGATACGCAGTATTTT.

The sample holds a few counts of this clone. The chain carries TRBV7-9 and TRBJ2-3; TRBD1 agrees at 10 bases. V lost 5 bases to trimming and J lost 3 bases; unmatched junction nucleotides: 8. Germline CDR1 reads SEHNR; CDR2 reads FQNEAQ (reference sequence). The CDR3 has 16 amino acids. The CDR3 DNA reads TGTGCCAGCAGCACCCCGGGACAGGGGACGACAGATACGCAGTATTTT. Amino acids: CASSTPGQGTTDTQYF.